These 10 T cell receptor beta chains were all obtained from the same sample, sequenced in a study of blood T cell repertoires in COVID-19. Clones were sequenced by immunoSEQ multiplex PCR, and TCRdb holds only the in-frame ones, with some missing. Of fewer than 200,000 clones in the sample, about four fifths were seen once. The sample consisted of peripheral blood. These receptors originate from a man aged 55-75 years with acute or convalescent COVID-19.

CDR3 protein: CASRGQGSNQPQHF. Here the CDR3 DNA reads TGTGCCAGCAGAGGACAGGGATCGAATCAGCCCCAGCATTTT. This chain links TRBV6-5 with TRBJ1-5; TRBD1 matches at 8 bases. Trimming cost V 6 bases and J 4 bases; bases outside gene matches: 5. CDR1 is MNHEY and CDR2 is SVGAGI in the germline V gene. CDR3 length: 14 amino acids.

This chain links TRBV6-5 with TRBJ2-7, with 8 bases fitting TRBD2. V lost 6 bases, J lost 5 bases, and 12 bases stayed unmatched. This CDR3 has 15 residues. Germline CDR1 is MNHEY and CDR2 is SVGAGI. CDR3 DNA sequence: TGTGCCAGCAGGGGGGGAGCGGGAGTTCGGGACGAGCAGTACTTC. Translation: CASRGGAGVRDEQYF.

The chain links TRBV30 to TRBJ2-7; tentative D call: TRBD1 (6 bases). CDR3 length: 14 residues. Germline values: CDR1 GTSNPN, CDR2 SVGIG (reference sequence). Trimming shortened V by 6 bases and J by 0 bases, and 15 bases separated the two germline ends. The CDR3 DNA is TGTGCCTGCCTCCGACAGGCCAGCTCCTACGAGCAGTACTTC. Translated, it gives CACLRQASSYEQYF.

The V and J genes are TRBV12-3 or TRBV12-4 and TRBJ1-2; D remains unclear. Trimming shortened V by 6 bases and J by 3 bases, and 5 bases separated the two germline ends. The CDR3 runs 11 residues. CDR3 protein: CASSSYYGYTF. CDR3 nucleotide sequence: TGTGCCAGCAGCTCTTACTATGGCTACACCTTC.

The chain uses TRBV6-2 or TRBV6-3 and TRBJ1-2; a possible D gene is TRBD1 (6 bases). Germline V gene sequence: CDR1 MNHEY, CDR2 SVGEGT. CDR3 length: 11 amino acids. V was shortened by 5 bases and J by 6 bases, with 7 bases between the two germline ends. CDR3 in amino acids: CASSHRDGYTF. The CDR3 DNA sequence: TGTGCCAGCAGTCACAGGGATGGCTACACCTTC.

The chain combines TRBV29-1 with TRBJ1-6; 8 bases align to TRBD1. The V gene end was trimmed by 2 bases and the J gene end by 5 bases; junction bases not matched to a gene: 8. Germline V lookup: CDR1 SQVTM, CDR2 ANQGSEA. The CDR3 contains 16 residues. CDR3 loop: CSVEPRKGQDNSPLHF. The CDR3 DNA is TGCAGCGTTGAACCCAGGAAGGGACAGGATAATTCACCCCTCCACTTT.

In this sample, this clone turned up many times. The J gene is TRBJ2-7, the V gene TRBV4-1; possible D gene TRBD2, 5 bases. The V gene's germline CDR1 is MGHRA and CDR2 YSYEKL. Trimming cost V 2 bases and J 1 base, with 18 bases left between them. This CDR3 is 17 amino acids long. The CDR3: CASSQHLRTGVSYEQYF. CDR3 DNA: TGCGCCAGCAGCCAACACCTCCGGACCGGGGTGTCCTACGAGCAGTACTTC.

The V call is TRBV5-1, the J call TRBJ2-7; TRBD2 matches 11 bases. Per the germline V gene, CDR1 is SGHRS and CDR2 is YFSETQ. Losses at the gene ends were 3 bases for V and 5 bases for J; bases not matched to a gene: 7. There are 15 residues in the CDR3. In DNA, the CDR3 is TGCGCCAGCAGCTCCCGTAGCGGGAGGGCCCACGAGCAGTACTTC. Protein product: CASSSRSGRAHEQYF. The full variable domain, its missing parts supplied by reference TRBV5-1 and TRBJ2-7, is KAGVTQTPRYLIKTRGQQVTLSCSPISGHRSVSWYQQTPGQGLQFLFEYFSETQRNKGNFPGRFSGRQFSNSRSEMNVSTLELGDSALYLCASSSRSGRAHEQYFGPGTRLTVT.

The J gene is TRBJ2-7, the V gene TRBV6-5; 9 nucleotides line up with TRBD1. V gave up 8 bases and J gave up 0 bases; unmatched junction bases: 2. Germline V gene sequence: CDR1 MNHEY, CDR2 SVGAGI. The CDR3 loop spans 13 amino acids. The DNA for the CDR3 is TGTGCCAGCGGGACAGGGACCTCCTACGAGCAGTACTTC. Translating gives CASGTGTSYEQYF.

The V gene is TRBV6-5, the J gene TRBJ2-5, with TRBD1 matching over 7 bases. Germline loops: CDR1 MNHEY, CDR2 SVGAGI. The J segment lost 5 bases and the V segment lost 2 bases, leaving 8 bases of the junction unmatched. This CDR3 is 15 amino acids long. Here the CDR3 reads CASSYRQGVPETQYF. CDR3 in DNA: TGTGCCAGCAGTTACCGGCAGGGGGTCCCGGAGACCCAGTACTTC.